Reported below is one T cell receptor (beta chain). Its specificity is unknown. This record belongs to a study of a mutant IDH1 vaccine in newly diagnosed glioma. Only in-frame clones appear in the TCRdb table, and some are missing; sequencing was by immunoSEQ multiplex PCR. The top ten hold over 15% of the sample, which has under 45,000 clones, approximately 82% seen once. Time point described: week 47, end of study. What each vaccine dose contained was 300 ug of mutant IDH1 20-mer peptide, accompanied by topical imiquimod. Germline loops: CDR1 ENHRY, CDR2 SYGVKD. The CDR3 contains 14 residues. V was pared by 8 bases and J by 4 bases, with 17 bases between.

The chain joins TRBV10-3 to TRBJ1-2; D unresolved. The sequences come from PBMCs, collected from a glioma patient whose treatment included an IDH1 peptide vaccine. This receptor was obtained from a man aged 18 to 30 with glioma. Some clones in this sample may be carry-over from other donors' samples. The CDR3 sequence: CAIASLDLGYGYTF. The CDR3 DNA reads TGTGCCATCGCGAGCTTGGATCTGGGCTATGGCTACACCTTC.